This T cell receptor beta chain was sequenced during a study of T cell responses to AZD1222 COVID-19 vaccine. Germline assignment: CDR1 SGHRS and CDR2 YFSETQ. V lost 0 bases to trimming and J lost 5 bases, with 6 bases between them. The CDR3 runs to 12 residues. Profiling relied on immunoSEQ multiplex PCR, and the TCRdb table lists in-frame clones only, not all of them. The sample lists 130,000 to 150,000 clones, just over 90% occurring once. Study conclusions and caveats: Donors skewed white British and female; clonal diversity was possibly underestimated.

Comments on this clone: Its antigen is still unknown.

The V and J genes are TRBV5-1 and TRBJ2-7, with unresolved D. The source was peripheral blood, collected on day 0 of AZD1222 vaccination. This TCR was sampled from an adult in good health. CDR3 bases: TGCGCCAGCAGCTTGGTAGACAACGAGCAGTACTTC. It encodes CASSLVDNEQYF.